The 27 T cell receptor beta chains below come from one sample, sequenced in a study of Ad26.COV2.S vaccination and SARS-CoV-2 variants. Treatment meaning: around 19 received Ad26.COV2.S at low or high dose, single or two shots; about 5 received placebo; per-sample allocation not given. Sampling occurred on day 63 after the first vaccine or placebo injection. Using immunoSEQ multiplex PCR, the repertoire was profiled, and TCRdb retains in-frame clones only, with some absent. Seen here are hundreds of thousands of clones, 89% observed once, and the top ten hold roughly 1.5%. Source: peripheral blood, taken in a trial of Ad26.COV2.S vaccine versus placebo. Every receptor here comes from a person between 18 and 65 years old who received the Ad26.COV2.S COVID-19 vaccine or a placebo.

The chain uses TRBV4-3 and TRBJ2-7; 10 nucleotides align to TRBD2. J was trimmed by 11 bases and V by 0 bases; bases with no gene match: 10. Germline CDR1 is LGHNA and CDR2 is YSLEER. The CDR3 has 15 amino acids. The DNA of the CDR3 is TGCGCCAGCAGCCAAGACCATCTAGCGGGGGACCCGGAGTACTTC. It encodes CASSQDHLAGDPEYF.

The gene calls are TRBV5-8 and TRBJ2-5; 12 positions agree with TRBD2. V lost 0 bases, J lost 1 base, and 1 base stayed unmatched. There are 16 residues in the CDR3. Germline V gene lookup returns CDR1 SGHTS and CDR2 YDEGEE. The CDR3 reads CASSLVLAGGQETQYF. DNA for the CDR3: TGTGCCAGCAGCTTGGTACTAGCGGGGGGCCAAGAGACCCAGTACTTC.

The chain uses TRBV19 and TRBJ2-2; D uncertain. The V end was cut by 4 bases, the J end by 0 bases, with 6 bases between. The CDR3 covers 14 residues. Germline CDR1 reads LNHDA; CDR2 reads SQIVND (reference sequence). The CDR3 coding sequence is TGTGCCAGTAGTAAGCCAGCGAACACCGGGGAGCTGTTTTTT. Its translation: CASSKPANTGELFF.

The rearrangement uses TRBV27 and TRBJ2-3; tentatively, D is TRBD2 (5 bases). Trimming removed 3 bases at V and 0 bases at J, with 10 bases between. The CDR3 is made up of 15 amino acids. Germline values: CDR1 MNHEY, CDR2 SMNVEV (reference sequence). The CDR3 loop reads CASSFRAASTDTQYF. Written as DNA, the CDR3 is TGTGCCAGCAGTTTCCGAGCGGCAAGCACAGATACGCAGTATTTT.

The chain combines TRBV10-3 with TRBJ2-2, with D possibly matching TRBD1 (6 bases). Germline lookup yields CDR1 ENHRY and CDR2 SYGVKD. This CDR3 is built from 15 residues. Deletions cut 11 bases from V and 2 bases from J, with 18 bases between. Here the CDR3 DNA reads TGTGCCCTCTCTGTGGGGACACCAAACACCGGGGAGCTGTTTTTT. Protein: CALSVGTPNTGELFF.

The chain recombines TRBV7-9 with TRBJ2-1, with TRBD2 identical over 8 bases. The CDR3 is 13 amino acids. From germline, CDR1 is SEHNR and CDR2 FQNEAQ (reference sequence). With V trimmed by 1 base and J by 8 bases, 1 base remained unmatched. The CDR3 nucleotides read TGTGCCAGCAGCTTAGAAGCGGGGGATGAGCAGTTCTTC. Its protein product is CASSLEAGDEQFF.

The chain recombines TRBV5-4 with TRBJ2-2; D not resolved. This CDR3 comprises 15 residues. Germline V gene lookup returns CDR1 SGHNT and CDR2 YYREEE (reference sequence). V lost 1 base and J 0 bases, leaving 7 bases between the germline ends. In DNA form, the CDR3 reads TGTGCCAGCAGCTTGCCTAGTTCGAACACCGGGGAGCTGTTTTTT. It translates to CASSLPSSNTGELFF.

V gene TRBV5-1 combines with J gene TRBJ1-2, with D unresolved. Germline assignment: CDR1 SGHRS and CDR2 YFSETQ. The CDR3 is 12 residues long. V gave up 4 bases and J gave up 4 bases, with 8 bases separating them. The CDR3 is CASSPDAYGYTF. The CDR3 DNA is TGCGCCAGCAGCCCTGACGCCTATGGCTACACCTTC.

The V gene is TRBV18, the J gene TRBJ2-2; no clear D gene. V lost 3 bases and J 3 bases, leaving 17 bases between the germline ends. This CDR3 contains 17 residues. Germline assignment: CDR1 KGHSH and CDR2 LQKENI. Here the CDR3 reads CASSPTEVGMDTGELFF. CDR3 bases: TGTGCCAGCTCACCGACTGAGGTGGGGATGGACACCGGGGAGCTGTTTTTT.

This chain uses TRBV7-2 with TRBJ1-2; no clear D gene. The CDR3 is 13 amino acids. Deletions cut 5 bases from V and 3 bases from J, with 10 bases between. CDR1 is SGHTA and CDR2 is FQGNSA in the germline V gene. The CDR3 coding sequence is TGTGCCAGCAGCCCCGCGGGCTACTATGGCTACACCTTC. Protein product: CASSPAGYYGYTF.

The chain employs TRBV11-2 and TRBJ1-6, with TRBD1 identical over 9 bases. Trimming at V came to 2 bases and at J to 10 bases, leaving 6 bases not matched to a gene. This CDR3 comprises 15 residues. Germline assignment: CDR1 SGHAT and CDR2 FQNNGV. CDR3 sequence: CASSLFGTGQSPLHF. The DNA of the CDR3 is TGTGCCAGCAGCTTATTCGGGACAGGGCAATCACCCCTCCACTTT.

The V and J genes are TRBV2 and TRBJ2-5; D might be TRBD1 (5 bases). The CDR3 contains 13 residues. The germline CDR1 and CDR2 sequences are SNHLY and FYNNEI. The ends were cut back, 6 bases at V and 5 bases at J, with 13 bases in the middle. As DNA, the CDR3 is TGTGCCAGCAGGAAGGGGATCGCGGAGACCCAGTACTTC. It translates to CASRKGIAETQYF.

The chain uses TRBV3-1 (or the pseudogene TRBV3-2) and TRBJ1-1; tentative D call: TRBD1 (6 bases). The length of the CDR3 is 16 residues. V lost 1 base to trimming and J lost 6 bases, with 18 bases between them. Germline V CDR1 and CDR2: LGHDT, YNNKEL (reference sequence). CDR3 nucleotides: TGTGCCAGCAGCCAAGGGGAGACACAGGGTCGTCCTGAAGCTTTCTTT. Its protein product is CASSQGETQGRPEAFF.

As DNA, the CDR3 is TGTGCCAGCAGCTTATTCGGAGAAATGAACACTGAAGCTTTCTTT. Its protein is CASSLFGEMNTEAFF. The gene calls are TRBV7-2 and TRBJ1-1; unclear D gene. From germline, CDR1 is SGHTA and CDR2 FQGNSA. V lost 2 bases and J lost 0, with 10 bases in between. This CDR3 contains 15 residues.

The rearrangement links TRBV6-6 to TRBJ1-4; TRBD1 is a possible D gene (6 bases). This CDR3 is built from 14 residues. Germline CDR1 reads MNHNY; CDR2 reads SVGAGI (reference sequence). The V end was cut by 6 bases, the J end by 2 bases, with 10 bases between. This CDR3 is CASSQGITNEKLFF. In DNA, the CDR3 is TGTGCCAGCAGCCAGGGGATCACTAATGAAAAACTGTTTTTT.

The genes are TRBV5-1 and TRBJ2-3, with D possibly being TRBD2 (6 bases). The germline V gene has CDR1 SGHRS and CDR2 YFSETQ. The length of the CDR3 is 15 residues. The V end lost 5 bases, the J end lost 1 base, and 14 bases lay between the germline ends. The CDR3 nucleotides read TGCGCCAGCAGGCAACGCCCTAGCGGCACAGATACGCAGTATTTT. Translating it yields CASRQRPSGTDTQYF.

The chain joins TRBV7-2 to TRBJ1-5, with 7 positions matching TRBD1. Germline CDR1 SGHTA, CDR2 FQGNSA. V shed 6 bases and J 0 bases; nucleotides not matched to a gene: 5. This CDR3 has 15 amino acids. The CDR3: CASRTTGNSNQPQHF. In DNA form, the CDR3 reads TGTGCCAGCAGAACGACAGGGAATAGCAATCAGCCCCAGCATTTT.

This rearrangement joins TRBV6-5 to TRBJ1-2; the D is unclear. Trimming left V 6 bases short and J 5 bases short, with 7 bases between. The germline V gene encodes CDR1 MNHEY and CDR2 SVGAGI. The CDR3 is 11 amino acids. The CDR3 protein is CASSRTYGYTF. The CDR3 DNA sequence: TGTGCCAGCAGCCGAACTTATGGCTACACCTTC.

J is TRBJ2-5 and V is TRBV7-2, with TRBD1 matching over 10 bases. Germline loops: CDR1 SGHTA, CDR2 FQGNSA. With V trimmed by 5 bases and J by 5 bases, 5 bases remained unmatched. This CDR3 spans 14 amino acids. The CDR3 spells CASSPGQGTETQYF. For the CDR3, the DNA is TGTGCCAGCAGCCCGGGACAGGGGACGGAGACCCAGTACTTC.

The V call is TRBV7-2, the J call TRBJ2-5; D may be TRBD2 (5 bases). This CDR3 region has 13 residues. CDR1 and CDR2 from the germline V gene are SGHTA and FQGNSA. V was shortened by 6 bases and J by 1 base, with 9 bases between the two germline ends. CDR3 sequence (DNA): TGTGCCAGCAGGCGCGGGTTCCAAGAGACCCAGTACTTC. Protein: CASRRGFQETQYF. Full variable domain (remainder filled in from reference TRBV7-2 and TRBJ2-5): GAGVSQSPSNKVTEKGKDVELRCDPISGHTALYWYRQSLGQGLEFLIYFQGNSAPDKSGLPSDRFSAERTGGSVSTLTIQRTQQEDSAVYLCASRRGFQETQYFGPGTRLLVL.

This clone was detected a few times. The gene calls are TRBV7-2 and TRBJ1-5; weak D call: TRBD1 (5 bases). V lost 5 bases to trimming and J lost 10 bases, with 15 bases between them. Looked up from germline, CDR1 is SGHTA and CDR2 is FQGNSA. There are 13 residues in the CDR3. The CDR3 bases are TGTGCCAGCAGCGAGACCCGCGGGGACCCCCAGCATTTT. This gives the protein CASSETRGDPQHF.

This clone was found once. V and J are TRBV27 and TRBJ1-4, with 11 bases lining up with TRBD1. V lost 5 bases, J lost 8 bases, and 7 bases stayed unmatched. In germline, CDR1 is MNHEY, CDR2 SMNVEV (reference sequence). The length of the CDR3 is 15 residues. CDR3 in amino acids: CASSGQGAAEEKLFF. CDR3 bases: TGTGCCAGCAGTGGACAGGGGGCGGCGGAGGAAAAACTGTTTTTT. Using reference TRBV27 and TRBJ1-4 for the parts outside the CDR3, the full variable domain is EAQVTQNPRYLITVTGKKLTVTCSQNMNHEYMSWYRQDPGLGLRQIYYSMNVEVTDKGDVPEGYKVSRKEKRNFPLILESPSPNQTSLYFCASSGQGAAEEKLFFGSGTQLSVL.

Of note for this clone: Other DNA sequences within the sample encode an identical CDR3. This rearrangement joins TRBV6-2 or TRBV6-3 to TRBJ1-5; D is ambiguous. Trimming took off 2 bases at V and 7 bases at J, with 9 bases between the two ends. Germline-derived CDR1 and CDR2 are MNHEY and SVGEGT. The CDR3 runs 13 residues. CDR3 sequence reads: CASSYPLGQPQHF. The CDR3 region has the DNA TGTGCCAGCAGTTACCCCTTGGGGCAGCCCCAGCATTTT.

The V and J genes are TRBV7-3 and TRBJ1-5; the match to TRBD1 covers 7 bases. Germline CDR1 is SGHTA and CDR2 is FQGTGA. The CDR3 extends over 16 amino acids. With 1 base clipped from V and 3 bases from J, the junction kept 6 bases outside the gene matches. CDR3 DNA sequence: TGTGCCAGCAGCTTAAACGGCAGGGGGGCCAATCAGCCCCAGCATTTT. This gives the protein CASSLNGRGANQPQHF.

The V and J genes are TRBV6-2 or TRBV6-3 and TRBJ2-4; weak D call: TRBD2 (6 bases). V was shortened by 0 bases and J by 9 bases, with 12 bases between the two germline ends. The CDR3 has 14 amino acids. In germline, CDR1 is MNHEY, CDR2 SVGEGT. The CDR3 protein is CASSYSGGARIQYF. DNA for the CDR3: TGTGCCAGCAGTTACTCCGGAGGGGCTCGCATTCAGTACTTC.

This sequence joins TRBV19 and TRBJ2-2, with TRBD1 matching 7 bases. Unmatched junction bases numbered 2, after V lost 6 bases and J lost 4 bases. The germline gives CDR1 LNHDA, CDR2 SQIVND (reference sequence). The CDR3 is 13 residues long. CDR3 sequence reads: CASRGGPTGELFF. The CDR3 nucleotides are TGTGCCAGTAGAGGGGGCCCCACCGGGGAGCTGTTTTTT.

This clone was counted once. This chain uses TRBV10-3 with TRBJ1-4; D might be TRBD1 (5 bases). Germline V gene sequence: CDR1 ENHRY, CDR2 SYGVKD. The CDR3 is 13 residues long. V gave up 8 bases and J gave up 8 bases, with 15 bases separating them. The chain's CDR3 is CAICKGAGEKLFF. In DNA form, the CDR3 reads TGTGCCATCTGCAAAGGGGCTGGAGAAAAACTGTTTTTT.